This TCR beta chain came from a study of identical twins. TCRdb reprocessed the 5' RACE reads with MiXCR, giving one entry per CDR3 protein. The sample yields 600,000 to 700,000 distinct CDR3 sequences, 21% seen once. This clonotype came up many times. V was cut by 6 bases and J by 2 bases, with 13 bases left in between. The CDR3 contains 14 residues. CDR1 is KGHSH and CDR2 is LQKENI in the germline V gene. The data were also submitted as part of a second study, on T cells expressing NK-cell markers. That report adds: Sorted CD3+CD56+NKG2C+, CD3+CD56+NKG2C- and CD3+CD56-NKG2C+ T cells provided the TCR beta repertoires.

The sequencing sample was made of PBMCs. This clonotype was sampled from a woman aged 18-29 years in good health. This rearrangement joins TRBV18 to TRBJ1-1, with a weak D call TRBD1 (5 bases). The CDR3 nucleotides are TGTGCCAGCTCTCGACAGTTACCAAACACTGAAGCTTTCTTT. This translates into CASSRQLPNTEAFF.